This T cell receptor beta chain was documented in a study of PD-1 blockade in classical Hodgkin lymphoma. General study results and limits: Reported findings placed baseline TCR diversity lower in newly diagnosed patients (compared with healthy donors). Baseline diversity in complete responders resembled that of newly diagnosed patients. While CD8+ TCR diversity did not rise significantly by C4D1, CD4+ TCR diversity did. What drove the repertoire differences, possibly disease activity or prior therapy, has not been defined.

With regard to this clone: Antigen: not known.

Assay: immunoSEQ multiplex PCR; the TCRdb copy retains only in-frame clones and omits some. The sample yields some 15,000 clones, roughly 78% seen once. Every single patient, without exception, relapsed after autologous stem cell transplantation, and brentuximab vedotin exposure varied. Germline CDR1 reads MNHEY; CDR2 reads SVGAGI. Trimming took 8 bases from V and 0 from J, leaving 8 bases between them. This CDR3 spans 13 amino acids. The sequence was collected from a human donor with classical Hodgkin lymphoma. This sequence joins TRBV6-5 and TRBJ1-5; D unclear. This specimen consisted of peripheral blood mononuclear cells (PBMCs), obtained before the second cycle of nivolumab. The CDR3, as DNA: TGTGCCAGCCGCGCCTATAGCAATCAGCCCCAGCATTTT. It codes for CASRAYSNQPQHF.